This entry lists 23 T cell receptor beta chains sequenced from one sample in a study of blood T cell repertoires in COVID-19. Sequencing used immunoSEQ multiplex PCR; TCRdb keeps in-frame clones, though not all of them. Of around 200,000 clones listed, around 86% were seen once; the top ten hold 5.5% to 8.5%. Sequencing used peripheral blood. The receptors come from an elderly woman in a cohort sampled during active or convalescent COVID-19.

This clone showed up just once. This chain uses TRBV28 with TRBJ2-1, with D possibly matching TRBD1 (8 bases). Trimming cost V 6 bases and J 7 bases, with 19 bases left between them. This CDR3 is 15 amino acids long. Germline-derived CDR1 and CDR2 are MDHEN and SYDVKM. CDR3 in DNA: TGTGCCAGCAGACGGGACAGGACTAGAATTAATGAGCAGTTCTTC. Its translation is CASRRDRTRINEQFF. The full variable domain, in which reference TRBV28 and TRBJ2-1 provide the parts outside the CDR3, is DVKVTQSSRYLVKRTGEKVFLECVQDMDHENMFWYRQDPGLGLRLIYFSYDVKMKEKGDIPEGYSVSREKKERFSLILESASTNQTSMYLCASRRDRTRINEQFFGPGTRLTVL.

The chain combines TRBV3-1 (or the pseudogene TRBV3-2) with TRBJ2-1; 12 nucleotides match TRBD2. CDR3 size: 17 residues. V lost 2 bases to trimming and J lost 4 bases; unmatched junction nucleotides: 6. Germline-derived CDR1 and CDR2 are LGHDT and YNNKEL (reference sequence). For the CDR3, the DNA is TGTGCCAGCAGCCAACCTAGCGGGAGGGGAGGTTACAATGAGCAGTTCTTC. This encodes CASSQPSGRGGYNEQFF.

The chain carries TRBV7-9 and TRBJ1-1; D not certain. The V gene lost 5 bases and the J gene lost 6 bases, with 7 bases spanning the gap. The CDR3 spans 11 residues. Per the germline V gene, CDR1 is SEHNR and CDR2 is FQNEAQ (reference sequence). CDR3 protein: CASSLSPEAFF. The CDR3 DNA is TGTGCCAGCAGCCTGTCCCCTGAAGCTTTCTTT.

This clone was found once. J is TRBJ1-2 and V is TRBV12-3 or TRBV12-4; D gene ambiguous. This CDR3 spans 13 amino acids. V was cut by 5 bases and J by 8 bases, with 15 bases left in between. The CDR3 region is CASSLFGREGYTF. The CDR3 DNA reads TGTGCCAGCAGTCTCTTCGGGAGGGAAGGCTACACCTTC.

The rearrangement uses TRBV7-2 and TRBJ2-1, with 8 bases aligning to TRBD2. This CDR3 spans 13 amino acids. The trim removed 5 bases at V and 10 bases at J, leaving 7 bases unmatched. Germline values: CDR1 SGHTA, CDR2 FQGNSA. The CDR3 nucleotides are TGTGCCAGCAGCCCGCGGGCGGGAGGAGAGCAGTTCTTC. Translation: CASSPRAGGEQFF.

The V call is TRBV6-5, the J call TRBJ1-2, with 9 nucleotides matching TRBD1. Germline V CDR1 and CDR2: MNHEY, SVGAGI. Trimming cost V 5 bases and J 6 bases; bases outside gene matches: 7. This CDR3 is 14 amino acids long. The CDR3 spells CASSLDDRGNGYTF. CDR3 bases: TGTGCCAGCAGTCTCGACGACAGGGGGAATGGCTACACCTTC.

This sequence joins TRBV28 and TRBJ1-4; D possibly corresponds to TRBD1 (5 bases). Trimming shortened V by 3 bases and J by 3 bases, and 8 bases separated the two germline ends. Per germline, CDR1 MDHEN and CDR2 SYDVKM. The CDR3 spans 14 residues. Here the CDR3 reads CASSFAGPNEKLFF. The DNA of the CDR3 is TGTGCCAGCAGTTTTGCAGGGCCTAATGAAAAACTGTTTTTT.

The chain is built from TRBV10-2 and TRBJ1-4, with 7 bases lining up with TRBD1. The germline V gene encodes CDR1 WSHSY and CDR2 SAAADI. The CDR3 runs to 14 residues. Germline trimming cut 3 bases from V and 7 bases from J; bases unmatched to any gene: 5. CDR3 sequence: CASSEGGVGEKLFF. The CDR3 DNA reads TGCGCCAGCAGTGAAGGGGGCGTTGGTGAAAAACTGTTTTTT.

This sequence joins TRBV28 and TRBJ1-1; the D gene is possibly TRBD1 (6 bases). The CDR3 is 14 residues long. V shed 5 bases and J shed 4 bases, with 14 bases lying between them. Germline values: CDR1 MDHEN, CDR2 SYDVKM. Here the CDR3 DNA reads TGTGCCAGCAGTCGTTCCCTCAGGGGCACTGAAGCTTTCTTT. Translating gives CASSRSLRGTEAFF.

The V call is TRBV3-1 (or the pseudogene TRBV3-2), the J call TRBJ1-2; possibly TRBD1 for D (5 bases). The V gene lost 1 base and the J gene lost 4 bases, with 13 bases spanning the gap. CDR1 is LGHDT and CDR2 is YNNKEL in the germline V gene (reference sequence). This CDR3 has 15 amino acids. CDR3: CASSQGGGGIYGYTF. CDR3 nucleotide sequence: TGTGCCAGCAGCCAAGGGGGCGGGGGTATCTATGGCTACACCTTC.

This clone was picked up a small number of times. The chain couples TRBV11-3 to TRBJ2-7; 7 positions match TRBD1. Germline trimming cut 6 bases from V and 5 bases from J; bases unmatched to any gene: 10. Germline values: CDR1 SGHNT, CDR2 YENEEA. This CDR3 contains 14 residues. CDR3 DNA sequence: TGTGCCAGCAGATCCGTCGCAGGGGGTGACGAGCAGTACTTC. It encodes CASRSVAGGDEQYF.

The CDR3, as DNA: TGCGCCAGCGGGCGGGCAGACACCGGGGAGCTGTTTTTT. Amino acids: CASGRADTGELFF. J is TRBJ2-2 and V is TRBV5-1; weak D call: TRBD2 (5 bases). This CDR3 comprises 13 residues. The V end was cut by 7 bases, the J end by 3 bases, with 10 bases between. Germline values: CDR1 SGHRS, CDR2 YFSETQ.

The J gene is TRBJ1-5, the V gene TRBV5-8; possibly TRBD1 for D (6 bases). This CDR3 contains 15 residues. Germline assignment: CDR1 SGHTS and CDR2 YDEGEE. Trimming pared 2 bases from V and 1 base from J, leaving 10 bases between. The CDR3 loop reads CASSFGGWSNQPQHF. For the CDR3, the DNA is TGTGCCAGCAGCTTTGGGGGCTGGAGCAATCAGCCCCAGCATTTT.

V gene TRBV9 combines with J gene TRBJ1-4; D unresolved. The V gene lost 0 bases and the J gene lost 10 bases, with 7 bases spanning the gap. CDR1 SGDLS and CDR2 YYNGEE come from the germline V gene. The CDR3 is 12 amino acids. CDR3 in amino acids: CASSVGAGKLFF. CDR3 nucleotides: TGTGCCAGCAGCGTAGGTGCGGGAAAACTGTTTTTT.

CDR3 residues: CASSLGSGGSQPQHF. The CDR3, as DNA: TGTGCCAGCAGTTTGGGGTCGGGGGGCAGTCAGCCCCAGCATTTT. The chain couples TRBV27 to TRBJ1-5, with a possible D match to TRBD1 (6 bases). The V end lost 3 bases, the J end lost 6 bases, and 15 bases lay between the germline ends. The length of the CDR3 is 15 residues. Germline CDR1 reads MNHEY; CDR2 reads SMNVEV (reference sequence).

This chain links TRBV11-3 with TRBJ2-7; tentatively, D is TRBD2 (5 bases). This CDR3 region has 13 residues. The V end lost 0 bases, the J end lost 7 bases, and 10 bases lay between the germline ends. CDR1 and CDR2 (germline): SGHNT, YENEEA. CDR3 DNA: TGTGCCAGCAGCTTAGATCCACGGGAAGAGCAGTACTTC. Translation gives CASSLDPREEQYF.

This chain joins TRBV6-5 and TRBJ1-4; weak D call: TRBD1 (5 bases). Trimming cost V 4 bases and J 4 bases, with 7 bases left between them. The CDR3 is made up of 13 amino acids. In germline, CDR1 is MNHEY, CDR2 SVGAGI. CDR3 sequence reads: CASSFQGNEKLFF. CDR3 nucleotides: TGTGCCAGCAGTTTTCAGGGTAATGAAAAACTGTTTTTT.

The V call is TRBV7-2, the J call TRBJ1-4, with D tentatively TRBD1 (5 bases). The CDR3 extends over 14 amino acids. The ends were cut back, 0 bases at V and 8 bases at J, with 10 bases in the middle. Germline values: CDR1 SGHTA, CDR2 FQGNSA. CDR3 residues: CASSLAPGGEKLFF. CDR3 coding DNA: TGTGCCAGCAGCTTAGCCCCTGGGGGGGAAAAACTGTTTTTT.

The rearrangement joins TRBV10-2 to TRBJ2-7; possible D gene TRBD2, 6 bases. The CDR3 runs to 13 residues. Trimming took off 3 bases at V and 2 bases at J, with 8 bases between the two ends. Germline CDR1 reads WSHSY; CDR2 reads SAAADI. CDR3 sequence (DNA): TGCGCCAGCAGTGAAAGACTAGCCTACGAGCAGTACGTC. It specifies CASSERLAYEQYV.

This sequence joins TRBV27 and TRBJ1-4, with D uncertain. CDR3 length: 15 residues. The germline gives CDR1 MNHEY, CDR2 SMNVEV (reference sequence). The germline V and J ends were trimmed by 3 bases and 3 bases, with 11 bases remaining between them. The CDR3 spells CASSFGGSSNEKLFF. CDR3 in DNA: TGTGCCAGCAGTTTTGGCGGTTCGTCTAATGAAAAACTGTTTTTT.

This clone was seen just once. The chain links TRBV6-1 to TRBJ1-2; 7 bases map to TRBD1. The V segment lost 1 base and the J segment 8 bases; nucleotides outside the gene matches: 4. The CDR3 contains 13 residues. CDR1 and CDR2 (germline): MNHNS, SASEGT. The CDR3 region has the DNA TGTGCCAGCAGTGAAGAGGGGGCAGTCGGCTACACCTTC. This encodes CASSEEGAVGYTF.

V usage is TRBV5-1 and J usage is TRBJ2-3; the match to TRBD1 covers 8 bases. The length of the CDR3 is 15 residues. After removal of 4 bases from V and 3 bases from J, the junction contained 7 bases not matched to a gene. From germline, CDR1 is SGHRS and CDR2 YFSETQ. CDR3 sequence (DNA): TGCGCCAGCAGCAAGGGACAGGAAGGGACAGATACGCAGTATTTT. Translated: CASSKGQEGTDTQYF.

J is TRBJ2-3 and V is TRBV14, with D perhaps TRBD2 (5 bases). CDR1 is SGHDN, CDR2 FVKESK, per germline. V shed 4 bases and J shed 2 bases, with 16 bases lying between them. The CDR3 covers 16 residues. CDR3 loop: CASSRRGSEFTDTQYF. Here the CDR3 DNA reads TGTGCCAGCAGCCGCCGAGGGAGCGAGTTCACAGATACGCAGTATTTT.